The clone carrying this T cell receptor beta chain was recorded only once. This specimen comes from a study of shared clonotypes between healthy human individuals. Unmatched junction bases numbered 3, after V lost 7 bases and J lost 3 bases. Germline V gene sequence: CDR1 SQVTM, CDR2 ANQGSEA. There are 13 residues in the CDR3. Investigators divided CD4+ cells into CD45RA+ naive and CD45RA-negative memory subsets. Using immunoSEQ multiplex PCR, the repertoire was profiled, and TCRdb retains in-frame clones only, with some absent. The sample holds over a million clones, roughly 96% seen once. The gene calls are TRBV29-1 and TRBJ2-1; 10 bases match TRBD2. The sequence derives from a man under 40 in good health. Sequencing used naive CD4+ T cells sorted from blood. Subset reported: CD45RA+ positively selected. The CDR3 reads CSGGLADYNEQFF. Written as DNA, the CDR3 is TGCAGCGGCGGACTAGCGGACTACAATGAGCAGTTCTTC.